One and the same sample provided the 31 T cell receptor beta chains below, sequenced in a study of cytomegalovirus exposure and HLA in healthy donors (dated 2017 in TCRdb). The library was produced with the immunoSEQ multiplex PCR assay. For the multiplex PCR, a mixture combining 60 forward primers for TCR Vbeta segments and 13 reverse primers for TCR Jbeta segments was used. The source is immuneACCESS, and TCRdb retained only in-frame sequences with V and J called. Part of the clones is not carried over; for the studies checked, unresolved V genes explain less than half of this, and the remainder is unexplained. The table for this sample lists fewer than 250,000 clones; around four fifths of them were counted only once. The ten biggest clones cover about a tenth of the sample. The specimen was PBMCs. These receptor sequences come from a woman aged 45-59 years in good health and CMV-seropositive.

The chain is built from TRBV7-2 and TRBJ2-2; TRBD1 aligns across 10 bases. Losses at the gene ends were 5 bases for V and 5 bases for J; bases not matched to a gene: 5. The CDR3 runs 15 residues. Germline CDR1 is SGHTA and CDR2 is FQGNSA. The CDR3: CASSPRTGGTGELFF. CDR3 in DNA: TGTGCCAGCAGCCCCAGGACAGGGGGAACCGGGGAGCTGTTTTTT.

Remarks on this clone: This sample includes further DNA sequences coding for the same CDR3. The genes are TRBV19 and TRBJ1-3, with D unresolved. With 3 bases removed from V and 1 base from J, the gap between germline ends came to 7 bases. The germline V gene encodes CDR1 LNHDA and CDR2 SQIVND (reference sequence). CDR3 length: 14 residues. Here the CDR3 reads CASSISVSGNTIYF. The CDR3 DNA follows: TGTGCCAGTAGTATTTCTGTTTCTGGAAACACCATATATTTT.

CDR3 sequence reads: CSVARTSGRQETQYF. The CDR3 DNA is TGCAGCGTTGCCAGGACTAGCGGGAGACAAGAGACCCAGTACTTC. V gene TRBV29-1 combines with J gene TRBJ2-5, with 13 bases that match TRBD2. This CDR3 has 15 amino acids. Looked up from germline, CDR1 is SQVTM and CDR2 is ANQGSEA. V lost 4 bases, J lost 2 bases, and 4 bases stayed unmatched.

V is TRBV10-1 and J is TRBJ2-3, with D maybe TRBD1 (6 bases). This CDR3 contains 13 residues. Germline V gene data show CDR1 as WNHNN and CDR2 as SYGVQD (reference sequence). V dropped 6 bases and J dropped 1 base, with 8 bases sitting between them. The CDR3, as DNA: TGCGCCAGCAGCCGGACAGGCACAGATACGCAGTATTTT. Its protein product is CASSRTGTDTQYF.

The chain uses TRBV2 and TRBJ2-7, with 9 bases lining up with TRBD2. CDR1 is SNHLY, CDR2 FYNNEI, per germline. With V trimmed by 5 bases and J by 6 bases, 14 bases remained unmatched. CDR3 size: 16 residues. The CDR3 bases are TGTGCCAGCAGTCCAGGTAGCGGGGGCTCCGGGGGCGAGCAGTACTTC. Translated: CASSPGSGGSGGEQYF.

The chain is built from TRBV19 and TRBJ2-5, with 8 bases identical to TRBD1. The germline V gene has CDR1 LNHDA and CDR2 SQIVND (reference sequence). The CDR3 totals 15 residues. Germline trimming cut 1 base from V and 8 bases from J; bases unmatched to any gene: 9. DNA for the CDR3: TGTGCCAGTAGTATAGGGGGACAGGCCCAAGGTACCCAGTACTTC. It yields the protein CASSIGGQAQGTQYF. Looking up the rest from reference TRBV19 and TRBJ2-5 gives the full variable domain: DGGITQSPKYLFRKEGQNVTLSCEQNLNHDAMYWYRQDPGQGLRLIYYSQIVNDFQKGDIAEGYSVSREKKESFPLTVTSAQKNPTAFYLCASSIGGQAQGTQYFGPGTRLLVL.

V usage is TRBV29-1 and J usage is TRBJ2-3, with TRBD1 as a possible D gene (5 bases). V dropped 0 bases and J dropped 0 bases, with 10 bases sitting between them. Germline V gene sequence: CDR1 SQVTM, CDR2 ANQGSEA. The length of the CDR3 is 15 residues. Here the CDR3 reads CSVEDREGSTDTQYF. The CDR3 region has the DNA TGCAGCGTTGAAGACAGGGAAGGAAGCACAGATACGCAGTATTTT.

The genes are TRBV5-1 and TRBJ2-1, with D unresolved. Germline CDR1 SGHRS, CDR2 YFSETQ. The V end lost 0 bases, the J end lost 8 bases, and 12 bases lay between the germline ends. The CDR3 is made up of 14 amino acids. CDR3 sequence: CASSLEVGRDEQFF. The CDR3 nucleotides are TGCGCCAGCAGCTTGGAGGTTGGTCGGGATGAGCAGTTCTTC.

The genes are TRBV6-4 and TRBJ2-2; the D gene is possibly TRBD1 (5 bases). V was clipped by 3 bases and J by 5 bases, with 7 bases between them. CDR1 is MRHNA, CDR2 SNTAGT, per germline. CDR3 length equals 13 residues. The CDR3 bases are TGTGCCAGCAGTGAGGCAGGGACCGGGGAGCTGTTTTTT. This translates into CASSEAGTGELFF.

The CDR3 sequence is CASSVNAGGLEYF. The CDR3 DNA reads as TGTGCCAGCTCTGTTAATGCGGGGGGGCTGGAGTATTTT. The chain carries TRBV6-4 and TRBJ2-3; TRBD2 aligns across 9 bases. CDR1 is MRHNA and CDR2 is SNTAGT in the germline V gene. After removal of 8 bases from V and 13 bases from J, the junction contained 13 bases not matched to a gene. The CDR3 covers 13 residues.

This chain joins TRBV7-2 and TRBJ2-5; 10 nucleotides align to TRBD2. The CDR3 length is 15 residues. V trimming: 1 base; J trimming: 5 bases; junction bases outside the gene matches: 4. The germline CDR1 and CDR2 sequences are SGHTA and FQGNSA. As DNA, the CDR3 is TGTGCCAGCAGCTTAGAGTCTAGCGGGGGTGAGACCCAGTACTTC. Translation: CASSLESSGGETQYF.

The chain has TRBV28 and TRBJ1-2; 7 bases align to TRBD1. The CDR3 covers 14 residues. Germline assignment: CDR1 MDHEN and CDR2 SYDVKM. V was pared by 3 bases and J by 4 bases, with 5 bases of the junction left unmatched. CDR3 in DNA: TGTGCCAGCAGTTTGACTACAGGGGTCTATGGCTACACCTTC. Translating gives CASSLTTGVYGYTF.

The V gene is TRBV5-1, the J gene TRBJ2-3; no reliable D call. V lost 1 base to trimming and J lost 2 bases, with 8 bases between them. Germline CDR1 and CDR2: SGHRS and YFSETQ. The CDR3 is 14 amino acids. CDR3 sequence: CASSLTESTDTQYF. Written as DNA, the CDR3 is TGCGCCAGCAGCTTGACAGAATCCACAGATACGCAGTATTTT.

The chain uses TRBV5-6 and TRBJ1-4; 7 bases agree with TRBD1. V dropped 4 bases and J dropped 5; count of bases not matched to a gene: 8. This CDR3 has 15 residues. Germline CDR1 and CDR2: SGHDT and YYEEEE. The CDR3 region is CASSPLTGVNEKLFF. In DNA, the CDR3 is TGTGCCAGCAGCCCCCTTACAGGGGTAAATGAAAAACTGTTTTTT. Full variable domain (remainder filled in from reference TRBV5-6 and TRBJ1-4): DAGVTQSPTHLIKTRGQQVTLRCSPKSGHDTVSWYQQALGQGPQFIFQYYEEEERQRGNFPDRFSGHQFPNYSSELNVNALLLGDSALYLCASSPLTGVNEKLFFGSGTQLSVL.

V is TRBV28 and J is TRBJ1-6; D remains unclear. This CDR3 contains 12 residues. Germline lookup yields CDR1 MDHEN and CDR2 SYDVKM. V shed 5 bases and J shed 10 bases, with 9 bases lying between them. DNA of the CDR3: TGTGCCAGCAGTGCCCAGAGGTCACCCCTCCACTTT. Translating gives CASSAQRSPLHF.

CDR3 region: CATSRGTDTQYF. For the CDR3, the DNA is TGTGCCACGTCCAGGGGCACAGATACGCAGTATTTT. The rearrangement joins TRBV6-5 to TRBJ2-3, with a weak D call TRBD1 (5 bases). V lost 10 bases and J 1 base, leaving 9 bases between the germline ends. Germline V gene lookup returns CDR1 MNHEY and CDR2 SVGAGI. The CDR3 spans 12 residues.

The chain combines TRBV7-6 with TRBJ2-1; 9 bases align to TRBD2. The junction had 14 bases not matched to a gene; V was cut back by 5 bases and J by 0 bases. CDR3 length equals 19 residues. Germline V gene sequence: CDR1 SGHVS, CDR2 FNYEAQ. The CDR3 region is CASSPPGVAGAPSYNEQFF. For the CDR3, the DNA is TGTGCCAGCAGCCCACCGGGGGTAGCGGGGGCACCCTCCTACAATGAGCAGTTCTTC.

The V and J genes are TRBV4-1 and TRBJ1-1, with D perhaps TRBD1 (6 bases). CDR1 is MGHRA and CDR2 is YSYEKL in the germline V gene. Trimming left V 0 bases short and J 4 bases short, with 21 bases between. This CDR3 has 18 residues. In DNA form, the CDR3 reads TGCGCCAGCAGCCAAGATATGGCCCTGGTGACAGGCAGCACTGAAGCTTTCTTT. It encodes CASSQDMALVTGSTEAFF.

The V and J genes are TRBV19 and TRBJ2-7, with TRBD2 matching over 13 bases. Germline values: CDR1 LNHDA, CDR2 SQIVND (reference sequence). The V gene end was trimmed by 6 bases and the J gene end by 4 bases; junction bases not matched to a gene: 6. The CDR3 is 15 residues long. The CDR3, as DNA: TGTGCCAGTAGCCAGACTAGCGGGGGGCCATACGAGCAGTACTTC. Its translation is CASSQTSGGPYEQYF.

The rearrangement joins TRBV28 to TRBJ1-3; no reliable D call. V lost 3 bases and J lost 1, with 13 bases in between. The CDR3 is made up of 16 amino acids. CDR1 MDHEN and CDR2 SYDVKM come from the germline V gene. DNA for the CDR3: TGTGCCAGCAGTTTTCCCCCTATTAGATCTGGAAACACCATATATTTT. It specifies CASSFPPIRSGNTIYF.

This clone was observed a few times. The gene calls are TRBV10-2 and TRBJ2-1; D remains ambiguous. The germline V gene has CDR1 WSHSY and CDR2 SAAADI. The V end lost 2 bases, the J end lost 0 bases, and 8 bases lay between the germline ends. The length of the CDR3 is 15 residues. The CDR3 sequence is CASSEGHSSYNEQFF. CDR3 nucleotide sequence: TGCGCCAGCAGTGAGGGTCATAGCTCCTACAATGAGCAGTTCTTC.

V is TRBV10-3 and J is TRBJ2-5; 12 bases align to TRBD2. V dropped 5 bases and J dropped 4; count of bases not matched to a gene: 5. In germline, CDR1 is ENHRY, CDR2 SYGVKD. The CDR3 runs 15 residues. The CDR3 DNA reads as TGTGCCATCAGTACGACTAGCGGGGGTCGAGAGACCCAGTACTTC. It codes for CAISTTSGGRETQYF.

This clone was seen more than once but under ten times. This sequence joins TRBV9 and TRBJ1-4; a weak D match, TRBD1 (6 bases). The CDR3 has 14 residues. Between the trimmed V and J ends, which lost 3 bases and 0 bases, there was a span of 6 bases. From germline, CDR1 is SGDLS and CDR2 YYNGEE. The CDR3, as DNA: TGTGCCAGCAGCGGGACAGCAACTAATGAAAAACTGTTTTTT. This translates into CASSGTATNEKLFF.

The chain joins TRBV11-2 to TRBJ2-1; 8 bases match TRBD2. Per germline, CDR1 SGHAT and CDR2 FQNNGV. Trimming at V came to 5 bases and at J to 2 bases, leaving 5 bases not matched to a gene. The CDR3 runs 15 residues. Here the CDR3 reads CASSIVAGPYNEQFF. The CDR3 nucleotides are TGTGCCAGCAGCATCGTAGCGGGGCCCTACAATGAGCAGTTCTTC.

The chain uses TRBV28 and TRBJ2-5; maybe TRBD2 (5 bases). Trimming shortened V by 3 bases and J by 5 bases, and 10 bases separated the two germline ends. CDR1 and CDR2 (germline): MDHEN, SYDVKM. The CDR3 spans 13 residues. CDR3 DNA sequence: TGTGCCAGCAGTTTCGGGGTGCGGGAGACCCAGTACTTC. Protein: CASSFGVRETQYF.

The rearrangement links TRBV5-4 to TRBJ2-2; TRBD2 matches 9 bases. CDR3 length: 14 amino acids. Germline CDR1 and CDR2: SGHNT and YYREEE (reference sequence). V was clipped by 4 bases and J by 6 bases; unmatched bases: 4. This CDR3 reads CASSGASGAGELFF. The CDR3 coding sequence is TGTGCCAGCAGCGGGGCTAGCGGGGCCGGGGAGCTGTTTTTT. The full variable domain, in which reference TRBV5-4 and TRBJ2-2 provide the parts outside the CDR3, is ETGVTQSPTHLIKTRGQQVTLRCSSQSGHNTVSWYQQALGQGPQFIFQYYREEENGRGNFPPRFSGLQFPNYSSELNVNALELDDSALYLCASSGASGAGELFFGEGSRLTVL.

This clone was detected a few times. V gene TRBV4-3 combines with J gene TRBJ1-1; no clear D gene. The CDR3 sequence is 16 residues long. V was trimmed by 0 bases and J by 4 bases, leaving 15 bases between them. Germline V lookup: CDR1 LGHNA, CDR2 YSLEER. Here the CDR3 DNA reads TGCGCCAGCAGCCAAGAAGCCCAAAGACCAGGCACTGAAGCTTTCTTT. Translation: CASSQEAQRPGTEAFF.

The rearrangement uses TRBV6-5 and TRBJ1-5, with TRBD1 identical over 10 bases. The CDR3 totals 15 residues. Germline CDR1 and CDR2: MNHEY and SVGAGI. The trim removed 6 bases at V and 3 bases at J, leaving 5 bases unmatched. In nucleotides, the CDR3 is TGTGCCAGCAGCTCCGACAGGGGGCCCAATCAGCCCCAGCATTTT. It specifies CASSSDRGPNQPQHF.

The chain couples TRBV7-8 to TRBJ2-2, with 10 nucleotides matching TRBD2. The length of the CDR3 is 15 residues. V lost 2 bases to trimming and J lost 6 bases; unmatched junction nucleotides: 3. CDR1 and CDR2 (germline): SGHVS, FQNEAQ. Here the CDR3 DNA reads TGTGCCAGCAGCTTACTAGCGGGGGAGGCCGGGGAGCTGTTTTTT. It yields the protein CASSLLAGEAGELFF. Drawing the rest from reference TRBV7-8 and TRBJ2-2, the complete variable domain is GAGVSQSPRYKVAKRGQDVALRCDPISGHVSLFWYQQALGQGPEFLTYFQNEAQLDKSGLPSDRFFAERPEGSVSTLKIQRTQQEDSAVYLCASSLLAGEAGELFFGEGSRLTVL.

The genes are TRBV5-1 and TRBJ2-7; D might be TRBD2 (5 bases). V lost 5 bases to trimming and J lost 0 bases, with 12 bases between them. Germline V gene lookup returns CDR1 SGHRS and CDR2 YFSETQ. The CDR3 loop spans 14 amino acids. CDR3 residues: CASRGELSSYEQYF. The DNA for the CDR3 is TGCGCCAGCAGGGGAGAGTTATCCTCCTACGAGCAGTACTTC. The full variable domain, in which reference TRBV5-1 and TRBJ2-7 provide the parts outside the CDR3, is KAGVTQTPRYLIKTRGQQVTLSCSPISGHRSVSWYQQTPGQGLQFLFEYFSETQRNKGNFPGRFSGRQFSNSRSEMNVSTLELGDSALYLCASRGELSSYEQYFGPGTRLTVT.

The chain is built from TRBV5-1 and TRBJ2-2, with D perhaps matching TRBD1 (5 bases). Trimming stripped 4 bases from V and 5 bases from J, with 18 bases between. The CDR3 totals 16 residues. Germline values: CDR1 SGHRS, CDR2 YFSETQ. CDR3 nucleotides: TGCGCCAGCAGCCCCAGATCGCAGGGCTTTACCGGGGAGCTGTTTTTT. This sequence encodes CASSPRSQGFTGELFF.